This entry lists 20 T cell receptor beta chains sequenced from one sample in a study of shared clonotypes between healthy human individuals. Profiled with immunoSEQ multiplex PCR; TCRdb holds only in-frame clones, not every one. This table has about 710,000 clones, around 77% appearing once. Sequenced material: memory CD4+ T cells sorted from blood. The sample's subset: CD45RA-negative fraction. The receptor set was obtained from a woman aged 30 to 39 in good health.

As for this clone: This may be a read error: a much more frequent sequence differs by one nucleotide. The chain carries TRBV25-1 and TRBJ2-7; 8 bases fit TRBD1. The CDR3 spans 13 residues. V trimming: 5 bases; J trimming: 3 bases; junction bases outside the gene matches: 3. Germline V gives CDR1 MGHDK, CDR2 SYGVNS. CDR3 DNA sequence: TGTGCCAGCAGTTTACAGGGGGTCTACGAGCAGTACTTC. It specifies CASSLQGVYEQYF.

The DNA of the CDR3 is TGTGCCAGCAGCGGGTCGGGAGCAGATACGCAGTATTTT. As protein: CASSGSGADTQYF. This chain uses TRBV7-3 with TRBJ2-3; possible D gene TRBD2, 6 bases. V was shortened by 5 bases and J by 4 bases, with 10 bases between the two germline ends. From germline, CDR1 is SGHTA and CDR2 FQGTGA. The CDR3 loop spans 13 amino acids. The full variable domain, rest sourced from reference TRBV7-3 and TRBJ2-3, is GAGVSQTPSNKVTEKGKYVELRCDPISGHTALYWYRQSLGQGPEFLIYFQGTGAADDSGLPNDRFFAVRPEGSVSTLKIQRTERGDSAVYLCASSGSGADTQYFGPGTRLTVL.

The DNA for the CDR3 is TGCGCCAGCAGCACCGACAACCCACCCCACGAGCAGTACTTC. This translates into CASSTDNPPHEQYF. The V call is TRBV5-1, the J call TRBJ2-7, with unresolved D. Per the germline V gene, CDR1 is SGHRS and CDR2 is YFSETQ. The CDR3 sequence is 14 residues long. Between the trimmed V and J ends, which lost 4 bases and 5 bases, there was a span of 16 bases.

The V and J genes are TRBV4-2 and TRBJ2-7; 8 bases are a match to TRBD2. Trimming took 2 bases from V and 4 from J; bases not matched to a gene: 7. This CDR3 comprises 15 residues. Germline V CDR1 and CDR2: LGHNA, YNFKEQ. Here the CDR3 DNA reads TGTGCCAGCAGCCAATCGTGGACTAGCTCATACGAGCAGTACTTC. It translates to CASSQSWTSSYEQYF.

V usage is TRBV27 and J usage is TRBJ2-3, with 7 bases that match TRBD1. Germline loops: CDR1 MNHEY, CDR2 SMNVEV (reference sequence). J lost 4 bases, V lost 10 bases, and 11 bases had no gene match. There are 14 residues in the CDR3. The CDR3 protein is CATGNRGGADTQYF. The CDR3, as DNA: TGTGCCACCGGAAACAGGGGTGGGGCAGATACGCAGTATTTT.

The rearrangement links TRBV6-5 to TRBJ1-5, with TRBD1 matching 9 bases. Germline V gene sequence: CDR1 MNHEY, CDR2 SVGAGI. The CDR3 consists of 15 residues. V dropped 0 bases and J dropped 5; count of bases not matched to a gene: 2. CDR3 sequence reads: CASSYSNRGHQPQHF. The CDR3 DNA reads as TGTGCCAGCAGTTACTCGAACAGGGGGCATCAGCCCCAGCATTTT.

The V gene is TRBV19, the J gene TRBJ2-7; TRBD1 matches 7 bases. Germline-derived CDR1 and CDR2 are LNHDA and SQIVND (reference sequence). CDR3 length equals 14 residues. The ends lost 5 bases at V and 3 bases at J; junction bases unmatched: 7. The CDR3 reads CASSLTGTVYEQYF. DNA for the CDR3: TGTGCCAGTAGTTTAACCGGGACAGTCTACGAGCAGTACTTC.

V usage is TRBV2 and J usage is TRBJ2-3, with 8 positions matching TRBD2. Trimming took 6 bases from V and 6 from J; bases not matched to a gene: 8. The V gene's germline CDR1 is SNHLY and CDR2 FYNNEI. The CDR3 is 14 amino acids. CDR3 nucleotide sequence: TGTGCCAGCAGAAGAGCGGGAGTACGTGATACGCAGTATTTT. Translating gives CASRRAGVRDTQYF.

This chain links TRBV5-4 with TRBJ2-1, with 7 bases matching TRBD2. From germline, CDR1 is SGHNT and CDR2 YYREEE (reference sequence). The ends lost 2 bases at V and 4 bases at J; junction bases unmatched: 6. This CDR3 comprises 15 residues. In DNA form, the CDR3 reads TGTGCCAGCAGCTTACGCTCCGGGAGGTACAATGAGCAGTTCTTC. Protein: CASSLRSGRYNEQFF.

This clone was counted many times. This CDR3 is CSVEDRDGTAGANVLTF. CDR3 nucleotide sequence: TGCAGCGTTGAAGATCGGGACGGGACAGCTGGGGCCAACGTCCTGACTTTC. The chain couples TRBV29-1 to TRBJ2-6; TRBD1 aligns across 7 bases. The V gene's germline CDR1 is SQVTM and CDR2 ANQGSEA. Germline trimming cut 0 bases from V and 2 bases from J; bases unmatched to any gene: 7. The CDR3 has 17 amino acids. The full variable domain, in which reference TRBV29-1 and TRBJ2-6 provide the parts outside the CDR3, is SAVISQKPSRDICQRGTSLTIQCQVDSQVTMMFWYRQQPGQSLTLIATANQGSEATYESGFVIDKFPISRPNLTFSTLTVSNMSPEDSSIYLCSVEDRDGTAGANVLTFGAGSRLTVL.

V gene TRBV6-5 combines with J gene TRBJ2-1; 12 nucleotides agree with TRBD2. This CDR3 region has 14 residues. Per the germline V gene, CDR1 is MNHEY and CDR2 is SVGAGI. The V gene end was trimmed by 5 bases and the J gene end by 7 bases; junction bases not matched to a gene: 3. The CDR3 loop reads CASSLAGGRNEQFF. The CDR3 region has the DNA TGTGCCAGCAGTCTAGCGGGAGGGCGAAATGAGCAGTTCTTC.

The chain combines TRBV6-1 with TRBJ2-3; D perhaps matches TRBD2 (6 bases). V was clipped by 3 bases and J by 0 bases, with 13 bases between them. This CDR3 spans 16 amino acids. CDR1 is MNHNS, CDR2 SASEGT, per germline. This CDR3 is CASSEGLVSSTDTQYF. In DNA, the CDR3 is TGTGCCAGCAGTGAGGGACTCGTATCTAGCACAGATACGCAGTATTTT.

This chain connects TRBV6-1 to TRBJ1-2; D gene uncertain. This CDR3 has 13 residues. The V and J ends lost 3 bases and 2 bases respectively, with 7 bases between them. Germline CDR1 is MNHNS and CDR2 is SASEGT. The CDR3 protein is CASSDSTNYGYTF. The CDR3 DNA is TGTGCCAGCAGTGACAGTACAAACTATGGCTACACCTTC.

The CDR3 reads CASSFTPTYEQYF. The CDR3 nucleotides read TGTGCCAGCAGCTTCACACCCACCTACGAGCAGTACTTC. The chain employs TRBV11-2 and TRBJ2-7; D unresolved. Germline CDR1 reads SGHAT; CDR2 reads FQNNGV. This CDR3 has 13 residues. Trimming took off 3 bases at V and 2 bases at J, with 8 bases between the two ends.

The V call is TRBV7-6, the J call TRBJ2-5; either TRBD1 or TRBD2 may supply D (5 bases each). Trimming removed 5 bases from V and 5 bases from J, with 12 bases in between. Germline values: CDR1 SGHVS, CDR2 FNYEAQ. The CDR3 spans 13 residues. This chain's CDR3 is CASSPGRRETQYF. The CDR3 DNA sequence: TGTGCCAGCAGCCCGGGACGCCGGGAGACCCAGTACTTC.

The chain combines TRBV11-2 with TRBJ2-5, with 9 bases matching TRBD2. V lost 1 base, J lost 2 bases, and 5 bases stayed unmatched. The CDR3 totals 16 residues. The V gene's germline CDR1 is SGHAT and CDR2 FQNNGV. The CDR3 protein is CASSLGITSGQETQYF. As DNA, the CDR3 is TGTGCCAGCAGCTTAGGCATTACTAGCGGGCAAGAGACCCAGTACTTC.

V gene TRBV27 combines with J gene TRBJ1-4; D call uncertain. This CDR3 has 14 residues. V lost 8 bases and J 3 bases, leaving 13 bases between the germline ends. Germline V lookup: CDR1 MNHEY, CDR2 SMNVEV (reference sequence). The CDR3 sequence: CASAKGVSNEKLFF. The CDR3, as DNA: TGTGCCAGCGCTAAGGGTGTTTCTAATGAAAAACTGTTTTTT.

In this sample, this clone turned up a few times. The rearrangement joins TRBV10-1 to TRBJ2-7; D possibly uses TRBD1 or TRBD2 (5 bases each). CDR3 length: 15 amino acids. Germline V gene lookup returns CDR1 WNHNN and CDR2 SYGVQD (reference sequence). V shed 5 bases and J shed 1 base, with 15 bases lying between them. In DNA form, the CDR3 reads TGCGCCAGCAGTTCAGGGACCGCCGAGTCCTACGAGCAGTACTTC. Translating it yields CASSSGTAESYEQYF.

The chain recombines TRBV5-1 with TRBJ1-5; 9 bases align to TRBD1. J was trimmed by 7 bases and V by 4 bases; bases with no gene match: 6. Per germline, CDR1 SGHRS and CDR2 YFSETQ. The CDR3 has 14 residues. The CDR3 loop is CASSTGTGSQPQHF. CDR3 DNA sequence: TGCGCCAGCAGCACCGGGACAGGGAGCCAGCCCCAGCATTTT.

This clone came up a few times. V usage is TRBV2 and J usage is TRBJ1-5; D possibly corresponds to TRBD1 (5 bases). V was pared by 3 bases and J by 2 bases, with 11 bases between. The CDR3 covers 15 residues. The germline gives CDR1 SNHLY, CDR2 FYNNEI. The chain's CDR3 is CASSDGRGGNQPQHF. Written as DNA, the CDR3 is TGTGCCAGCAGTGATGGCAGAGGGGGCAATCAGCCCCAGCATTTT.